This passage covers 32 T cell receptor beta chains from one sample sequenced in a study of cytomegalovirus exposure and HLA in healthy donors. The PCR made use of 60 Vbeta and 13 Jbeta primers. Assay used: immunoSEQ multiplex PCR; TCRdb lists only in-frame clones, some missing. The sample yields about 130,000 clones, less than 85% seen once. The specimen was PBMCs. The source is a man in his forties in good health and CMV-seronegative.

This rearrangement joins TRBV2 to TRBJ2-3; 9 nucleotides line up with TRBD2. With V trimmed by 4 bases and J by 1 base, 3 bases remained unmatched. Per germline, CDR1 SNHLY and CDR2 FYNNEI. The CDR3 runs to 15 residues. CDR3 amino acids: CASSGASGGTDTQYF. As DNA, the CDR3 is TGTGCCAGCAGTGGTGCTAGCGGGGGCACAGATACGCAGTATTTT.

Only a few counts were recorded for this clone. The chain employs TRBV7-3 and TRBJ2-5; weak D call: TRBD1 (5 bases). V was trimmed by 0 bases and J by 1 base, leaving 12 bases between them. The V gene's germline CDR1 is SGHTA and CDR2 FQGTGA. This CDR3 has 16 residues. The CDR3 bases are TGTGCCAGCAGCTTAACTGGGGCAACAGGCCAAGAGACCCAGTACTTC. Translation gives CASSLTGATGQETQYF.

The chain recombines TRBV5-1 with TRBJ1-1; TRBD1 matches at 10 bases. Looked up from germline, CDR1 is SGHRS and CDR2 is YFSETQ. CDR3 size: 16 residues. Losses at the gene ends were 0 bases for V and 5 bases for J; bases not matched to a gene: 7. The CDR3 here is CASSLDGQGVGTEAFF. The DNA for the CDR3 is TGCGCCAGCAGCTTGGATGGACAGGGGGTTGGGACTGAAGCTTTCTTT.

The V call is TRBV19, the J call TRBJ1-5; 8 bases are a match to TRBD1. From germline, CDR1 is LNHDA and CDR2 SQIVND (reference sequence). This CDR3 comprises 15 residues. V shed 3 bases, J shed 6 bases, and the junction held 7 bases outside the gene matches. CDR3 sequence: CASSMAGGFGQPQHF. The CDR3 region has the DNA TGTGCCAGTAGTATGGCAGGGGGCTTTGGTCAGCCCCAGCATTTT.

The chain has TRBV2 and TRBJ1-2; TRBD1 agrees at 11 bases. This CDR3 comprises 13 residues. The V gene's germline CDR1 is SNHLY and CDR2 FYNNEI. The V and J ends lost 6 bases and 6 bases, in that order; junction bases with no gene match: 3. The CDR3, as DNA: TGTGCCAGCAGGAGGACAGGGGGCGATGGCTACACCTTC. Translated: CASRRTGGDGYTF.

This clone was detected only once. This chain joins TRBV29-1 and TRBJ1-1; D not resolved. CDR1 and CDR2 from the germline V gene are SQVTM and ANQGSEA. V gave up 7 bases and J gave up 2 bases, with 5 bases separating them. The CDR3 contains 10 residues. CDR3 coding DNA: TGCAGCGGCAGAAACACTGAAGCTTTCTTT. Protein product: CSGRNTEAFF.

This clone was counted a few times. The rearrangement links TRBV5-6 to TRBJ2-5; TRBD2 matches at 14 bases. Trimming at V came to 4 bases and at J to 4 bases, leaving 9 bases not matched to a gene. This CDR3 comprises 17 residues. Germline values: CDR1 SGHDT, CDR2 YYEEEE. CDR3 nucleotide sequence: TGTGCCAGCAGCGACGGGACTAGCGGGAGTAGGGCAGAGACCCAGTACTTC. Protein sequence: CASSDGTSGSRAETQYF.

In its sample, this clone was seen a few times. The chain recombines TRBV5-4 with TRBJ1-2, with 11 bases matching TRBD1. This CDR3 region has 15 residues. Trimming removed 3 bases from V and 4 bases from J; junction bases left unmatched: 5. Germline CDR1 is SGHNT and CDR2 is YYREEE (reference sequence). DNA for the CDR3: TGTGCCAGCAGCTCGAGGACAGGGGGCTTCTATGGCTACACCTTC. The encoded protein is CASSSRTGGFYGYTF.

This clone turned up a few times. J is TRBJ2-5 and V is TRBV2; perhaps TRBD2 as D (6 bases). V dropped 1 base and J dropped 5 bases, with 14 bases sitting between them. The germline V gene encodes CDR1 SNHLY and CDR2 FYNNEI. The CDR3 covers 15 residues. The CDR3 DNA sequence: TGTGCCAGCAGTGAAGATGCGGCCCGGGGGGAGACCCAGTACTTC. As protein: CASSEDAARGETQYF.

The J gene is TRBJ2-5, the V gene TRBV15; D ambiguous. This CDR3 spans 14 amino acids. Trimming stripped 0 bases from V and 4 bases from J, with 9 bases between. Germline values: CDR1 LNHNV, CDR2 YYDKDF (reference sequence). In DNA form, the CDR3 reads TGTGCCACCAGCAGAGATCGCAACATAGAGACCCAGTACTTC. The encoded protein is CATSRDRNIETQYF.

The chain's CDR3 is CASSEWADNQPQHF. CDR3 sequence (DNA): TGTGCCAGCAGTGAATGGGCAGACAATCAGCCCCAGCATTTT. This chain joins TRBV25-1 and TRBJ1-5; D call uncertain. Per germline, CDR1 MGHDK and CDR2 SYGVNS. The V gene lost 1 base and the J gene lost 3 bases, with 7 bases spanning the gap. The CDR3 loop spans 14 amino acids.

The V call is TRBV11-2, the J call TRBJ1-2; D gene ambiguous. Per germline, CDR1 SGHAT and CDR2 FQNNGV. Trimming left V 5 bases short and J 4 bases short, with 11 bases between. The CDR3 runs 13 residues. CDR3 bases: TGTGCCAGCAGCCGTGACGGAGCCTATGGCTACACCTTC. Translating gives CASSRDGAYGYTF. Based on the CDR3 plus reference TRBV11-2 and TRBJ1-2, the full variable domain is EAGVAQSPRYKIIEKRQSVAFWCNPISGHATLYWYQQILGQGPKLLIQFQNNGVVDDSQLPKDRFSAERLKGVDSTLKIQPAKLEDSAVYLCASSRDGAYGYTFGSGTRLTVV.

The CDR3 spells CASSRQGLSTEAFF. CDR3 sequence (DNA): TGTGCCAGCAGCAGACAGGGTTTATCCACTGAAGCTTTCTTT. The V call is TRBV7-9, the J call TRBJ1-1; 7 bases are shared with TRBD1. The J segment lost 4 bases and the V segment lost 5 bases, leaving 7 bases of the junction unmatched. CDR3 length equals 14 residues. CDR1 SEHNR and CDR2 FQNEAQ come from the germline V gene (reference sequence).

V usage is TRBV28 and J usage is TRBJ1-5; 7 nucleotides line up with TRBD1. V dropped 7 bases and J dropped 3; count of bases not matched to a gene: 6. CDR1 and CDR2 (germline): MDHEN, SYDVKM. The CDR3 extends over 14 amino acids. CDR3 bases: TGTGCCAGCAATGAAGGGACAGTCAATCAGCCCCAGCATTTT. It encodes CASNEGTVNQPQHF.

This sequence joins TRBV27 and TRBJ2-7; 15 bases map to TRBD2. This CDR3 is 19 amino acids long. Germline V CDR1 and CDR2: MNHEY, SMNVEV (reference sequence). J lost 5 bases, V lost 0 bases, and 11 bases had no gene match. The CDR3 region has the DNA TGTGCCAGCAGTTTATCCCCTGGACTAGCGGGGGGGCCCAGCCACGAGCAGTACTTC. It encodes CASSLSPGLAGGPSHEQYF.

CDR3 sequence reads: CASSLMTGELNTGELFF. CDR3 nucleotides: TGTGCCAGCAGCTTAATGACTGGGGAGTTGAACACCGGGGAGCTGTTTTTT. The chain is built from TRBV7-6 and TRBJ2-2; tentatively, D is TRBD2 (5 bases). The CDR3 is 17 amino acids. CDR1 SGHVS and CDR2 FNYEAQ come from the germline V gene. Trimming pared 2 bases from V and 1 base from J, leaving 14 bases between.

Of note for this clone: This CDR3 is also generated by other DNA sequences in the sample. The chain employs TRBV11-3 and TRBJ2-7, with D maybe TRBD2 (5 bases). Per germline, CDR1 SGHNT and CDR2 YENEEA. The CDR3 totals 14 residues. Trimming took off 1 base at V and 0 bases at J, with 7 bases between the two ends. As DNA, the CDR3 is TGTGCCAGCAGCTTAGGTCGGGGCTCCTACGAGCAGTACTTC. The encoded protein is CASSLGRGSYEQYF. Using reference TRBV11-3 and TRBJ2-7 for the parts outside the CDR3, the full variable domain is EAGVVQSPRYKIIEKKQPVAFWCNPISGHNTLYWYLQNLGQGPELLIRYENEEAVDDSQLPKDRFSAERLKGVDSTLKIQPAELGDSAVYLCASSLGRGSYEQYFGPGTRLTVT.

The chain combines TRBV7-2 with TRBJ2-7; D is possibly TRBD2 (6 bases). The CDR3 length is 15 residues. The germline V gene has CDR1 SGHTA and CDR2 FQGNSA. Trimming took off 4 bases at V and 1 base at J, with 14 bases between the two ends. CDR3 bases: TGTGCCAGCAGCTCCGACGGGGGAACGTCCTACGAGCAGTACTTC. This gives the protein CASSSDGGTSYEQYF.

The rearrangement uses TRBV5-6 and TRBJ1-2; D perhaps matches TRBD1 (6 bases). The CDR3 runs 14 residues. Per the germline V gene, CDR1 is SGHDT and CDR2 is YYEEEE. Trimming removed 4 bases at V and 3 bases at J, with 13 bases between. The CDR3 DNA reads TGTGCCAGCAGCGGCGTGGGGGCGGACTATGGCTACACCTTC. Protein: CASSGVGADYGYTF.

The chain couples TRBV7-9 to TRBJ1-3; D is possibly TRBD1 (6 bases). The germline gives CDR1 SEHNR, CDR2 FQNEAQ (reference sequence). V was shortened by 3 bases and J by 3 bases, with 9 bases between the two germline ends. The CDR3 has 14 amino acids. The CDR3 loop is CASSFTGYGNTIYF. The CDR3 nucleotides are TGTGCCAGCAGCTTTACAGGGTATGGAAACACCATATATTTT. Variable domain in full (rest from reference TRBV7-9 and TRBJ1-3): DTGVSQNPRHKITKRGQNVTFRCDPISEHNRLYWYRQTLGQGPEFLTYFQNEAQLEKSRLLSDRFSAERPKGSFSTLEIQRTEQGDSAMYLCASSFTGYGNTIYFGEGSWLTVV.

This chain connects TRBV5-6 to TRBJ2-2, with a possible D match to TRBD1 (6 bases). The germline V gene encodes CDR1 SGHDT and CDR2 YYEEEE. CDR3 size: 15 residues. Trimming removed 4 bases at V and 3 bases at J, with 13 bases between. This chain's CDR3 is CASSRTVLYTGELFF. The DNA for the CDR3 is TGTGCCAGCAGCCGGACAGTATTGTACACCGGGGAGCTGTTTTTT.

The V and J genes are TRBV4-3 and TRBJ2-1; D is perhaps TRBD2 (5 bases). V was shortened by 4 bases and J by 0 bases, with 10 bases between the two germline ends. The CDR3 is made up of 15 amino acids. Germline lookup yields CDR1 LGHNA and CDR2 YSLEER. CDR3 protein: CASSLLGSSYNEQFF. The CDR3 DNA sequence: TGCGCCAGCAGCCTACTAGGTAGCTCCTACAATGAGCAGTTCTTC.

This clone was counted a single time. The chain has TRBV4-3 and TRBJ1-2; TRBD1 matches at 9 bases. There are 13 residues in the CDR3. The junction had 6 bases not matched to a gene; V was cut back by 5 bases and J by 8 bases. Germline V gene sequence: CDR1 LGHNA, CDR2 YSLEER. CDR3 sequence: CASSLGTGHGYTF. Here the CDR3 DNA reads TGCGCCAGCAGCTTAGGGACAGGGCACGGCTACACCTTC.

The rearrangement joins TRBV4-3 to TRBJ2-7, with D perhaps matching TRBD2 (5 bases). The ends were cut back, 3 bases at V and 3 bases at J, with 9 bases in the middle. This CDR3 contains 13 residues. The germline CDR1 and CDR2 sequences are LGHNA and YSLEER. CDR3 protein: CASSQEVLYEQYF. Written as DNA, the CDR3 is TGCGCCAGCAGCCAGGAGGTACTCTACGAGCAGTACTTC.

This clone was counted a single time. J is TRBJ1-3 and V is TRBV7-2, with unresolved D. Germline V CDR1 and CDR2: SGHTA, FQGNSA. V was shortened by 1 base and J by 2 bases, with 6 bases between the two germline ends. This CDR3 is 14 amino acids long. CDR3 sequence reads: CASSLVNTGNTIYF. The CDR3 DNA sequence: TGTGCCAGCAGCTTAGTTAACACTGGAAACACCATATATTTT.

The chain links TRBV7-8 to TRBJ1-5; no firm D call. Trimming removed 5 bases from V and 7 bases from J, with 12 bases in between. The germline V gene has CDR1 SGHVS and CDR2 FQNEAQ. The CDR3 is 13 amino acids. This CDR3 is CASSPLSEQPQHF. The CDR3 nucleotides are TGTGCCAGCAGCCCCCTGAGTGAACAGCCCCAGCATTTT. The whole variable domain, remainder taken from reference TRBV7-8 and TRBJ1-5, is GAGVSQSPRYKVAKRGQDVALRCDPISGHVSLFWYQQALGQGPEFLTYFQNEAQLDKSGLPSDRFFAERPEGSVSTLKIQRTQQEDSAVYLCASSPLSEQPQHFGDGTRLSIL.

This chain uses TRBV5-6 with TRBJ2-1; D possibly corresponds to TRBD2 (6 bases). CDR1 is SGHDT, CDR2 YYEEEE, per germline. The CDR3 has 15 residues. The V gene lost 2 bases and the J gene lost 1 base, with 10 bases spanning the gap. The CDR3 here is CASSFRSGSYNEQFF. In DNA, the CDR3 is TGTGCCAGCAGCTTTAGGAGCGGGTCCTACAATGAGCAGTTCTTC. Combining the CDR3 with reference TRBV5-6 and TRBJ2-1 gives the whole variable domain DAGVTQSPTHLIKTRGQQVTLRCSPKSGHDTVSWYQQALGQGPQFIFQYYEEEERQRGNFPDRFSGHQFPNYSSELNVNALLLGDSALYLCASSFRSGSYNEQFFGPGTRLTVL.

The genes are TRBV19 and TRBJ1-5, with D unclear. Germline CDR1 and CDR2: LNHDA and SQIVND (reference sequence). The CDR3 totals 13 residues. V dropped 6 bases and J dropped 7 bases, with 13 bases sitting between them. The CDR3: CASSRTTVQPQHF. Here the CDR3 DNA reads TGTGCCAGTAGCCGCACCACGGTGCAGCCCCAGCATTTT. Variable domain in full (rest from reference TRBV19 and TRBJ1-5): DGGITQSPKYLFRKEGQNVTLSCEQNLNHDAMYWYRQDPGQGLRLIYYSQIVNDFQKGDIAEGYSVSREKKESFPLTVTSAQKNPTAFYLCASSRTTVQPQHFGDGTRLSIL.

This chain uses TRBV7-9 with TRBJ2-7; D is undetermined. The germline V and J ends were trimmed by 2 bases and 4 bases, with 3 bases remaining between them. The germline V gene has CDR1 SEHNR and CDR2 FQNEAQ (reference sequence). The CDR3 loop spans 11 amino acids. CDR3 in DNA: TGTGCCAGCAGCTTATCATACGAGCAGTACTTC. This gives the protein CASSLSYEQYF.

The chain is built from TRBV7-2 and TRBJ1-1, with 7 positions matching TRBD1. The J segment lost 4 bases and the V segment lost 5 bases, leaving 13 bases of the junction unmatched. CDR1 is SGHTA, CDR2 FQGNSA, per germline. The CDR3 contains 16 residues. DNA of the CDR3: TGTGCCAGCAGCGTACAGGGGAGGTGGTCGAGCACTGAAGCTTTCTTT. Protein sequence: CASSVQGRWSSTEAFF. Full variable domain (rest looked up from reference TRBV7-2 and TRBJ1-1): GAGVSQSPSNKVTEKGKDVELRCDPISGHTALYWYRQSLGQGLEFLIYFQGNSAPDKSGLPSDRFSAERTGGSVSTLTIQRTQQEDSAVYLCASSVQGRWSSTEAFFGQGTRLTVV.

This rearrangement joins TRBV20-1 to TRBJ1-2; D is unclear. CDR1 is DFQATT, CDR2 SNEGSKA, per germline (reference sequence). The CDR3 sequence is 11 residues long. V was trimmed by 0 bases and J by 6 bases, leaving 5 bases between them. CDR3 amino acids: CSARDEHGYTF. The CDR3 region has the DNA TGCAGTGCTAGAGATGAGCATGGCTACACCTTC.

The chain links TRBV5-1 to TRBJ2-7, with D maybe TRBD1 (6 bases). The CDR3 is 17 residues long. From germline, CDR1 is SGHRS and CDR2 YFSETQ. Trimming left V 0 bases short and J 2 bases short, with 18 bases between. Here the CDR3 DNA reads TGCGCCAGCAGCTTGGGGATAGACAGGCACATTCCCTACGAGCAGTACTTC. Amino acid sequence: CASSLGIDRHIPYEQYF.